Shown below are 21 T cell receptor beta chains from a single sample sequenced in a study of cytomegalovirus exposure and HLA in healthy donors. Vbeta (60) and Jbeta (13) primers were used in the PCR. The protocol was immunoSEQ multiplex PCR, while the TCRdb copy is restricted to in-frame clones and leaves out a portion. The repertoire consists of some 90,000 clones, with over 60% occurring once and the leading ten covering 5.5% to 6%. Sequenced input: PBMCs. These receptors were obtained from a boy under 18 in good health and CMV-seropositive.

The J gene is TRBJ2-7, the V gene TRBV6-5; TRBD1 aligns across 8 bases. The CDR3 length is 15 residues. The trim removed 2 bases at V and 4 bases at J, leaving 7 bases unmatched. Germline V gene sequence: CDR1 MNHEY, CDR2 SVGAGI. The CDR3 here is CASSYKAGGMYEQYF. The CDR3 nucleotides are TGTGCCAGCAGTTACAAGGCAGGGGGCATGTACGAGCAGTACTTC.

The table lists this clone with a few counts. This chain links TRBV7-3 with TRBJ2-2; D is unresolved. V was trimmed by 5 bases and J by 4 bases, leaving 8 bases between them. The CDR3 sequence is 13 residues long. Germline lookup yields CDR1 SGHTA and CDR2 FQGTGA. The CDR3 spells CASSAGITGELFF. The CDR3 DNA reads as TGTGCCAGCAGCGCAGGAATCACCGGGGAGCTGTTTTTT.

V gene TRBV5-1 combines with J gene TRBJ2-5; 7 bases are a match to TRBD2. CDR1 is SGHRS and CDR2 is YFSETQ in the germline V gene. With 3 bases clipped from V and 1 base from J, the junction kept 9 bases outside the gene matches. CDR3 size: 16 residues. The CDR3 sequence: CASSSGPSGTQETQYF. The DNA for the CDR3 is TGCGCCAGCAGCTCCGGGCCTAGCGGAACCCAAGAGACCCAGTACTTC.

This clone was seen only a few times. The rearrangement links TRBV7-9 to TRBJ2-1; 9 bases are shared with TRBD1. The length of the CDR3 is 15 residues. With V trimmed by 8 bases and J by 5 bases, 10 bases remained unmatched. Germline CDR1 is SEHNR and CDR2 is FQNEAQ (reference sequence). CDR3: CASGPDRGKHNEQFF. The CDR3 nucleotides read TGTGCCAGCGGACCCGACAGGGGGAAACACAATGAGCAGTTCTTC.

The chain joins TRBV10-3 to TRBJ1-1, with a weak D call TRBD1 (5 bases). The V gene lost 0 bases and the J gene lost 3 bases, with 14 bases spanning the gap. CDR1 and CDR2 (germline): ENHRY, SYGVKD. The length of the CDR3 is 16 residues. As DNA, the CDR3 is TGTGCCATCAGTGAGTCGTCAGGGCTGGGTGACACTGAAGCTTTCTTT. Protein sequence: CAISESSGLGDTEAFF.

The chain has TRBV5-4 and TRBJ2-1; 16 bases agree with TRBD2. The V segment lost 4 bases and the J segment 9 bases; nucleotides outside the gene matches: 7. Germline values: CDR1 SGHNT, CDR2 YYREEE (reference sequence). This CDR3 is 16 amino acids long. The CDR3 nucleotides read TGTGCCAGCAGCAACCGGGGACTAGCGGGAGGGGGTGAGCAGTTCTTC. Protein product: CASSNRGLAGGGEQFF.

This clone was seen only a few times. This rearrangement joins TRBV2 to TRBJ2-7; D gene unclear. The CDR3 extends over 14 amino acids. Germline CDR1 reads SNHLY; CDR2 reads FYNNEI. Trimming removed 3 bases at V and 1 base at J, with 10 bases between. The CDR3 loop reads CASSDSVGSYEQYF. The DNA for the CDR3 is TGTGCCAGCAGTGATTCGGTTGGTTCCTACGAGCAGTACTTC.

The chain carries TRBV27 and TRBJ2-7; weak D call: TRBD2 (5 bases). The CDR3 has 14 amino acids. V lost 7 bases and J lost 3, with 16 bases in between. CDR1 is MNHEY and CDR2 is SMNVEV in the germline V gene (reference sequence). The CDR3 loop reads CASTSHSGNYEQYF. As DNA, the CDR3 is TGTGCCAGCACCTCACACAGCGGTAACTACGAGCAGTACTTC.

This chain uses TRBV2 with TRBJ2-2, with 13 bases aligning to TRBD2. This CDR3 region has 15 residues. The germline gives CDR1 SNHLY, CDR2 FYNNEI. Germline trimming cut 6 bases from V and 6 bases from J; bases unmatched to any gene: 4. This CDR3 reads CASSGLAGVSGELFF. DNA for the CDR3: TGTGCCAGCAGCGGACTAGCGGGAGTATCCGGGGAGCTGTTTTTT.

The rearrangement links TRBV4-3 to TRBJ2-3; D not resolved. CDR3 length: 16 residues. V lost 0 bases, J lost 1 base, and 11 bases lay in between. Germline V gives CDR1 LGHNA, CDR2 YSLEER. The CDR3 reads CASSQDWRQGTDTQYF. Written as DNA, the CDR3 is TGCGCCAGCAGCCAAGATTGGCGGCAAGGCACAGATACGCAGTATTTT.

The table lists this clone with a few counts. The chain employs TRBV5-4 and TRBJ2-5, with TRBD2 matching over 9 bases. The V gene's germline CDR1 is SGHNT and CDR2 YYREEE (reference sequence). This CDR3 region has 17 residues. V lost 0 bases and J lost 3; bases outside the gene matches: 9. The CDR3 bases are TGTGCCAGCAGCTTGGAACTAGCGGGCAGGAGCAAAGAGACCCAGTACTTC. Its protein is CASSLELAGRSKETQYF. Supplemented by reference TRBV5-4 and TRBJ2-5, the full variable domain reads ETGVTQSPTHLIKTRGQQVTLRCSSQSGHNTVSWYQQALGQGPQFIFQYYREEENGRGNFPPRFSGLQFPNYSSELNVNALELDDSALYLCASSLELAGRSKETQYFGPGTRLLVL.

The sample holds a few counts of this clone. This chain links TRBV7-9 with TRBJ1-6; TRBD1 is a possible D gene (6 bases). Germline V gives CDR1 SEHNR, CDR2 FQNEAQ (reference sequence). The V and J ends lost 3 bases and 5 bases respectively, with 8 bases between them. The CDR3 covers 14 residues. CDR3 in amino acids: CASSFRTDNSPLHF. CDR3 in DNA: TGTGCCAGCAGCTTCAGGACAGATAATTCACCCCTCCACTTT.

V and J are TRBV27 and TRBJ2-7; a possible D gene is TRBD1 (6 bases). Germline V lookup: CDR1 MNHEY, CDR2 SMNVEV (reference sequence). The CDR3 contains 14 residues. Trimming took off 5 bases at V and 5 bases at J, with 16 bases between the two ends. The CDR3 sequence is CASSTQQGSNEQYF. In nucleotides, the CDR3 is TGTGCCAGCAGTACACAACAGGGTTCGAACGAGCAGTACTTC.

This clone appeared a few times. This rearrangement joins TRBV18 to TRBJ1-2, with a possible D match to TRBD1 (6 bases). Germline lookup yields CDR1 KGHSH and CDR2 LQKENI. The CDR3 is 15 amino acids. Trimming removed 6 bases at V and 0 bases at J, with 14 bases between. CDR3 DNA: TGTGCCAGCTCGTCCGGGACATCGCCTAACTATGGCTACACCTTC. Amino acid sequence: CASSSGTSPNYGYTF.

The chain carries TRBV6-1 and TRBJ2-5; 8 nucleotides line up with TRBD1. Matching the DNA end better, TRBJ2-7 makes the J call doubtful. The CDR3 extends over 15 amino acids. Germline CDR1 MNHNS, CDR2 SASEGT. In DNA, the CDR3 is TGTGCCAGCAGTGATAGGGACAGGATAGCCTACGAGCAGTACTTC. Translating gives CASSDRDRIAYEQYF.

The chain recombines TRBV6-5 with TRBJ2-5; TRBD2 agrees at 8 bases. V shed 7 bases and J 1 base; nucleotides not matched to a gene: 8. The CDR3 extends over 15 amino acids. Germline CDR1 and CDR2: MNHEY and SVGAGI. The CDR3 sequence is CASTFGSGAQETQYF. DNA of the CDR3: TGTGCCAGCACCTTCGGTAGCGGGGCCCAAGAGACCCAGTACTTC.

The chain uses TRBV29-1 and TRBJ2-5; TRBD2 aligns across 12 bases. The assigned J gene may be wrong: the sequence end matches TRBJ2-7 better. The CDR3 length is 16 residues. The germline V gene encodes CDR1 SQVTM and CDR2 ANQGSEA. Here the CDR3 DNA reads TGCAGCGCCCTGGGACTAGCGGGTTTGGGGCTTTACGAGCAGTACTTC. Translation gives CSALGLAGLGLYEQYF.

The CDR3 reads CASSHRADMNTEAFF. The CDR3 coding sequence is TGTGCCAGCAGCCACCGGGCGGACATGAACACTGAAGCTTTCTTT. The chain combines TRBV14 with TRBJ1-1; D is possibly TRBD1 (5 bases). Germline V CDR1 and CDR2: SGHDN, FVKESK. V lost 3 bases and J lost 0, with 11 bases in between. This CDR3 is 15 amino acids long.

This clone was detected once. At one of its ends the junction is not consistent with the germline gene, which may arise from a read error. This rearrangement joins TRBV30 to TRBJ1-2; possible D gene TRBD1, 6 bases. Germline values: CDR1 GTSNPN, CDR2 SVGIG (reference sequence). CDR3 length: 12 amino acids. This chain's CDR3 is CASRGFSDGYPF. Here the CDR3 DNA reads TGTGCATCGAGGGGGTTTTCGGATGGCTACCCCTTC. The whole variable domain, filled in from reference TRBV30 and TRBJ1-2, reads SQTIHQWPATLVQPVGSPLSLECTVEGTSNPNLYWYRQAAGRGLQLLFYSVGIGQISSEVPQNLSASRPQDRQFILSSKKLLLSDSGFYLCASRGFSDGYPFGSGTRLTVV.

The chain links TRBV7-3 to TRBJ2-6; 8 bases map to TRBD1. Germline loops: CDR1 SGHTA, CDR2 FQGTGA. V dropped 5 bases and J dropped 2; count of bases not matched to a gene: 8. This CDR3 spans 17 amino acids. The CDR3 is CASSPPGQVAGANVLTF. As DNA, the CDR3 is TGTGCCAGCAGCCCGCCGGGACAGGTAGCTGGGGCCAACGTCCTGACTTTC. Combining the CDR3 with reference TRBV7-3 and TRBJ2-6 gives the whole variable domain GAGVSQTPSNKVTEKGKYVELRCDPISGHTALYWYRQSLGQGPEFLIYFQGTGAADDSGLPNDRFFAVRPEGSVSTLKIQRTERGDSAVYLCASSPPGQVAGANVLTFGAGSRLTVL.

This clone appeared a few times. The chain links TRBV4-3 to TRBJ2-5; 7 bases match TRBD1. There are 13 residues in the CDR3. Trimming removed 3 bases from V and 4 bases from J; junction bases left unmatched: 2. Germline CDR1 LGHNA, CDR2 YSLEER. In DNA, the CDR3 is TGCGCCAGCAGCCAGACAGGGAGAGAGACCCAGTACTTC. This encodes CASSQTGRETQYF.